This T cell receptor beta chain was recorded in a study of technical replicates of blood from a handful of donors. With 7 bases removed from V and 0 bases from J, the gap between germline ends came to 13 bases. From germline, CDR1 is SQVTM and CDR2 ANQGSEA. The CDR3 contains 13 residues. Sequencing used immunoSEQ multiplex PCR; TCRdb keeps in-frame clones, though not all of them. The sample holds more than 60,000 clones, just under 90% seen once. The TCR was taken from a human donor in good health. Some clones in this sample may be carry-over from other donors' samples. The V and J genes are TRBV29-1 and TRBJ2-7, with unresolved D. The sample taken for sequencing was PBMCs. The CDR3 sequence: CSAILRSSYEQYF. The CDR3 DNA reads as TGCAGCGCCATCCTCCGGAGCTCCTACGAGCAGTACTTC.